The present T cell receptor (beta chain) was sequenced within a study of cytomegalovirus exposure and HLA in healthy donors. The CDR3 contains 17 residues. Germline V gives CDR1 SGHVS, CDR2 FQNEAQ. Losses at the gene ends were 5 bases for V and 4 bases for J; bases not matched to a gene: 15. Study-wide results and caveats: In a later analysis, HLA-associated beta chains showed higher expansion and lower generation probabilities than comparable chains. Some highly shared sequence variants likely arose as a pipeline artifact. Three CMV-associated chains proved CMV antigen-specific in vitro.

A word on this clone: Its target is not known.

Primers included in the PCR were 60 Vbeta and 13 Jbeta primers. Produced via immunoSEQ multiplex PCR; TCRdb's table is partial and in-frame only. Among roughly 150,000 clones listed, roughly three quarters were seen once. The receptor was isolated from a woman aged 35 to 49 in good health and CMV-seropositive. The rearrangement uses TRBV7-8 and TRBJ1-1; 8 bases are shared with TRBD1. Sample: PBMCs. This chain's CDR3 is CASSIGRQGSGGTEAFF. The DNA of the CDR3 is TGTGCCAGCAGCATTGGGCGACAGGGGTCGGGGGGCACTGAAGCTTTCTTT.